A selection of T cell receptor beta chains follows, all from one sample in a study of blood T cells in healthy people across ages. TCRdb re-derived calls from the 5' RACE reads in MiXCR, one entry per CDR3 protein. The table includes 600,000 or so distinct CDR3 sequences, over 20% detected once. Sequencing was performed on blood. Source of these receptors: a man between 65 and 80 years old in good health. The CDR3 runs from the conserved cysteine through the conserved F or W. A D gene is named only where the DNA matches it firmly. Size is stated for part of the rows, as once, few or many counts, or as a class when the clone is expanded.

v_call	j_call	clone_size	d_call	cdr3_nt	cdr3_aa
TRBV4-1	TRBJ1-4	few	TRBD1	TGCGCCAGCAGCAAGGACAGGATTGAAAAACTGTTTTTT	CASSKDRIEKLFF
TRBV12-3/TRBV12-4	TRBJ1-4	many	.	TGTGCCAGCAGTCCGGACAGCGGAAAACTGTTTTTT	CASSPDSGKLFF
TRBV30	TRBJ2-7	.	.	TGTGCCTGGAACCCTTGGCAGGGCCACGAGCAGTACTTC	CAWNPWQGHEQYF
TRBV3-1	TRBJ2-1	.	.	TGTGCCAGCAGCCAAGGCACTGGGCTTGAGCAGTTCTTC	CASSQGTGLEQFF
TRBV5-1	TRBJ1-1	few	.	TGCGCCAGCAGCTTGGTGGGGGGCGCGGATGAAGCTTTCTTT	CASSLVGGADEAFF
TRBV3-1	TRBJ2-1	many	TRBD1	TGTGCCAGCAGCCCTACAGGGGTGGGTGAGCAGTTCTTC	CASSPTGVGEQFF
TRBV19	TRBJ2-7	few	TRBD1	TGTGCCAGTAGTATCGCTCAGGGGGCCTCCTACGAGCAGTACTTC	CASSIAQGASYEQYF
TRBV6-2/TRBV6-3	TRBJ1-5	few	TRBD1	TGTGCCAGCAGTTACTCGGACCAGGGGGCCGGCAATCAGCCCCAGCATTTT	CASSYSDQGAGNQPQHF
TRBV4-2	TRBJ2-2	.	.	TGTGCCAGCAGCCAAGTGTCCAGCGCAAAGGGTAACACCGGGGAGCTGTTTTTT	CASSQVSSAKGNTGELFF
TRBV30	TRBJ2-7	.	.	TGTGCCTGCCGAGGGTTGGGTTACGAGCAGTACTTC	CACRGLGYEQYF
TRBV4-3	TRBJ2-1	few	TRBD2	TGCGCCAGCAGCCACCCTCAGGGTAGCGGGAGAGCAAACAATGAGCAGTTCTTC	CASSHPQGSGRANNEQFF
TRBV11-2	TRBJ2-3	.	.	TGTGCCAGCAGACTACGGGGGGCCGGCACAGATACGCAGTATTTT	CASRLRGAGTDTQYF
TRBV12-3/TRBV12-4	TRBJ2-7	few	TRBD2	TGTGCCAGCAGTTTCGTAGCGGGAGGGCCCTACGAGCAGTACTTC	CASSFVAGGPYEQYF
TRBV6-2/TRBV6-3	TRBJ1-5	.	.	TGTGCCAGCAGTTCAGGCAACGGACAGCCCCAGCATTTT	CASSSGNGQPQHF
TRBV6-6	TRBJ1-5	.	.	TGTGCCAGCACCCCGGACAACGCCTTGGGTCAGCCCCAGCATTTT	CASTPDNALGQPQHF
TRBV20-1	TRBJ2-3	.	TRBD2	TGCAGTGCTGTCCCGGGGAGCGGGGCCCCAGATACGCAGTATTTT	CSAVPGSGAPDTQYF
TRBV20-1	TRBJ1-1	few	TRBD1	TGCAGTGCTAACAGGGGTGGCACTGAAGCTTTCTTT	CSANRGGTEAFF
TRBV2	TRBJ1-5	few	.	TGTGCCAGCAGTGGAGGCTGGGAGAGGCAGCCCCAGCATTTT	CASSGGWERQPQHF
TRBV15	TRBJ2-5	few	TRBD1	TGTGCCACCAGCAGAGTGGGGACAGAAGAGACCCAGTACTTC	CATSRVGTEETQYF
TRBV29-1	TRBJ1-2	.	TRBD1	TGCAGCGGTGCAGGGGGGAGTATCTATGGCTACACCTTC	CSGAGGSIYGYTF
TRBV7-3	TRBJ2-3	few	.	TGTGCCAGCAGCTTTTCTGGGGACCGCACAGATACGCAGTATTTT	CASSFSGDRTDTQYF
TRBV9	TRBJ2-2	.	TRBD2	TGTGCCAGCAGCTCGGGACTAGCGGACACCGGGGAGCTGTTTTTT	CASSSGLADTGELFF
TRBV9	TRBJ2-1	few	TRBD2	TGTGCCAGCAGCGTACGGTTAGCGGGTGGCAATGAGCAGTTCTTC	CASSVRLAGGNEQFF
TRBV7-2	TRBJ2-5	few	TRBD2	TGTGCCAGCAGCTTAGGGGTAGCGGGTCAAGAGACCCAGTACTTC	CASSLGVAGQETQYF
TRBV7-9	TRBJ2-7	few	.	TGTGCCAGCAGCTTCCCGAACAGACTCGCCTACGAGCAGTACTTC	CASSFPNRLAYEQYF
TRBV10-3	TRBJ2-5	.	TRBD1	TGTGCCATCAGTGAAGACAGGGAAAAGCAGTACTTC	CAISEDREKQYF
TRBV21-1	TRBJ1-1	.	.	TGTGCCAGCAGCAAAGGGCACACAGGGCTCATGAACACTGAAGCTTTCTTT	CASSKGHTGLMNTEAFF
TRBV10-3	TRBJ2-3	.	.	TGTGCCATCAGGGACTCTGGTGATACGCAGTATTTT	CAIRDSGDTQYF
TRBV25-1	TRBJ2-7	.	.	TGTGCCAGCAGTGCGTACTACGAGCAGTGCTTC	CASSAYYEQCF
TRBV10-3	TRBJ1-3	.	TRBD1	TGTGCCATCAGACCGGACAGGGGCTCTGGAAACACCATATATTTT	CAIRPDRGSGNTIYF
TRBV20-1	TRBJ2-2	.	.	TGCAGTGCTAGAGACGAGGGGAGAAGTGGCGCCGGGGAGCTGTTTTTT	CSARDEGRSGAGELFF
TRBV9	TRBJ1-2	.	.	TGTGCCAGCAGCGGCGGCTTTGTCTCCCCCCCTTATGGCTACACCTTC	CASSGGFVSPPYGYTF
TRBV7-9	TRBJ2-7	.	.	TGTGCCAGCAGCTTTTACGGGAGTGTCAACGAGCAGTACTTC	CASSFYGSVNEQYF
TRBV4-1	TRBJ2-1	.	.	TGCGCCAGCAGCCAAGAACGAACCTACAATGAGCAGTTCTTC	CASSQERTYNEQFF
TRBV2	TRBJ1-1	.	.	TGTGCCAGCAGTTCCAGGGCCGGGAACACTGAAGCTTTCTTT	CASSSRAGNTEAFF
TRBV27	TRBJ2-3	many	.	TGTGCCAGCAGTCCATATGGGGGAATGGTAACAGATACGCAGTATTTT	CASSPYGGMVTDTQYF
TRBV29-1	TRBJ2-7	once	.	TGCAGCGTTCGAAGCAGCTCCTACGAGCAGTACTTC	CSVRSSSYEQYF
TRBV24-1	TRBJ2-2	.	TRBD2	TGTGCCACCAGTGATTCCCCGGGACTAGGGAGCACCGGGGAGCTGTTTTTT	CATSDSPGLGSTGELFF
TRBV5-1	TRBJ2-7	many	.	TGCGCCAGCAGCTTGCAACCTGACTACGAGCAGTACTTC	CASSLQPDYEQYF
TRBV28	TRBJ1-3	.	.	TGTGCCAGCACCCCTGGGGGTATCTCTGGAAACACCATATATTTT	CASTPGGISGNTIYF
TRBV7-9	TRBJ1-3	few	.	TGTGCCAGCAGCTTCATGCCGACAGTCTCTGGAAACACCATATATTTT	CASSFMPTVSGNTIYF
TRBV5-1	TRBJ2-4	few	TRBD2	TGCGCCAGCAGCTCGGGACTAGCGGGAGGATTACCTATAGCCAAAAACATTCAGTACTTC	CASSSGLAGGLPIAKNIQYF
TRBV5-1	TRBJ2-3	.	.	TGCGCCAGCAGCGATCAACCTCAGGGAATCGGCACAGATACGCAGTATTTT	CASSDQPQGIGTDTQYF
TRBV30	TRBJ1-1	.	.	TGTGCCTGGAGTGTTCGGGTTACGTTGAACACTGAAGCTTTCTTT	CAWSVRVTLNTEAFF
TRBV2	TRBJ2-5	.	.	TGTGCCAGCAGTGAAAATTGGGGCCCTCTAAATCAAGAGACCCAGTACTTC	CASSENWGPLNQETQYF
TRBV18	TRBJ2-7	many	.	TGTGCCAGCTCACCTTCGACAGACTCCCTGTACTTC	CASSPSTDSLYF
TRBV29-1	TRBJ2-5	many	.	TGCAGCGTTGGCGATAAAGAGACCCAGTACTTC	CSVGDKETQYF
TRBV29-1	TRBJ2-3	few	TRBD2	TGCAGCGTGGAGCCGGGACTAGCGGGAGCGCGTGGGGCAGATACGCAGTATTTT	CSVEPGLAGARGADTQYF
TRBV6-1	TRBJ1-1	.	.	TGTGCCAGCACCCGTGGGGCTTTGAACACTGAAGCTTTCTTT	CASTRGALNTEAFF
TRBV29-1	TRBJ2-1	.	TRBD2	TGCAGCGTTGAGGAGACTAGCGGCTCCTACAATGAGCAGTTCTTC	CSVEETSGSYNEQFF